A single TCR beta chain is shown here with its context. These data come from a study of blood T cell repertoires in COVID-19. Study-level information: There were acute and convalescent COVID-19 samples, and they came from the United States, Italy and Spain. PBMCs, B-cell-depleted T cells, or T cells provided the cDNA or gDNA that made up the material.

Under the authors' procedure: Reference gene primer amplification in the assay estimated nucleated cell counts. The data were produced by immunoSEQ multiplex PCR, yet TCRdb's version contains in-frame clones alone and is incomplete. That table gives V, J and clone size, and the DNA gave D and trimming. The sample shows 40,000 or so clones, roughly 80% of them seen only once. The CDR3 is 13 residues long. Germline CDR1 is MNHNY and CDR2 is SVGAGI (reference sequence). The ends were cut back, 6 bases at V and 4 bases at J, with 10 bases in the middle. Sequenced material: peripheral blood. This TCR was sampled from a woman between 65 and 79 years old with acute or convalescent COVID-19. The V gene is TRBV6-6, the J gene TRBJ1-5; no clear D gene. In DNA form, the CDR3 reads TGTGCCAGCAGCCAGTATCGAAATCAGCCCCAGCATTTT. Its translation: CASSQYRNQPQHF.